The source of this TCR beta chain is a study of Graves' ophthalmopathy and Graves' hyperthyroidism. Study-wide background: Peripheral blood was gathered at the point of initial diagnosis, before any treatment started. Overall study results and limits: Prediction of ophthalmopathy progression reached around 70% sensitivity and approximately 73% specificity.

Scientists amplified the TCR beta CDR3 regions from RNA transcripts. Amplification began with first-round RT-PCR using HTBI primers, then second-round multiplex PCR was performed. TCRdb re-derived calls from the multiplex PCR reads in MiXCR, one entry per CDR3 protein. The table lists some 410,000 distinct CDR3 sequences, 20% to 25% of them singletons. This clonotype showed up many times. The antigen is not known. V was clipped by 5 bases and J by 2 bases, with 7 bases between them. This CDR3 is 13 amino acids long. This chain links TRBV12-3 or TRBV12-4 with TRBJ1-3, with D hard to call. Sequences were obtained from peripheral blood. This clonotype originated in a woman between 18 and 29 years old with stable Graves' hyperthyroidism. CDR3 in amino acids: CASSPRPGNTIYF. For the CDR3, the DNA is TGTGCCAGCAGTCCTAGACCTGGAAACACCATATATTTT.